The rows below give T cell receptor beta chains drawn from one sample of a study of neurological immune-mediated disorders. TCRdb recomputed calls from the 5' RACE reads with MiXCR, one row per CDR3 protein. There are 45,000 to 65,000 distinct CDR3 sequences in the sample; approximately 8.4% occur only once, and under 2.5% lies in the top ten. Sequenced material: PBMCs. Every receptor here comes from a woman between 40 and 50 years old in good health. Both conserved end residues are part of each CDR3. The D gene is left open where the match is weak. Not all rows give a size; the values are once, few, many and, for expanded clones, a class.

d_call,v_call,j_call,clone_size,cdr3_aa,cdr3_nt
TRBD1,TRBV7-2,TRBJ2-3,many,CASSLGGRGPHTDTQYF,TGTGCCAGCAGCTTAGGTGGCAGGGGGCCGCATACAGATACGCAGTATTTT
.,TRBV12-3/TRBV12-4,TRBJ2-7,.,CASSGYSGVYEQYF,TGTGCCAGCAGTGGGTATTCGGGGGTCTACGAGCAGTACTTC
.,TRBV6-4,TRBJ2-3,.,CASSDSIRSTDTQYF,TGTGCCAGCAGTGACTCGATACGTAGCACAGATACGCAGTATTTT
.,TRBV29-1,TRBJ1-1,many,CSGNEGENTEAFF,TGCAGCGGTAACGAGGGAGAGAACACTGAAGCTTTCTTT
.,TRBV20-1,TRBJ1-6,.,CSARGGGGPTSPLNF,TGCAGTGCTAGAGGGGGCGGGGGACCGACTTCACCCCTCAACTTT
.,TRBV12-3/TRBV12-4,TRBJ1-2,.,CAKSWRVAANYGYTF,TGTGCCAAATCTTGGAGGGTAGCTGCTAACTATGGCTACACCTTC
TRBD1,TRBV12-3/TRBV12-4,TRBJ2-7,many,CASSNRQGMRSEQYF,TGTGCCAGCAGTAACCGACAGGGGATGCGGAGCGAGCAGTACTTC
.,TRBV6-1,TRBJ1-4,many,CASSEWRKNLLGRANEKLFF,TGTGCCAGCAGTGAATGGCGGAAAAATCTTTTGGGGAGGGCTAATGAAAAACTGTTTTTT
TRBD1,TRBV5-6,TRBJ1-2,many,CASSPPGQVGYTF,TGTGCCAGCAGCCCACCAGGACAGGTTGGCTACACCTTC
.,TRBV20-1,TRBJ2-1,many,CSAQRISYNEQFF,TGCAGTGCGCAGCGTATATCGTACAATGAGCAGTTCTTC
.,TRBV5-6,TRBJ1-6,many,CASSLDPHSYNSPLHF,TGTGCCAGCAGCCTGGACCCCCACTCCTATAATTCACCCCTCCACTTT
.,TRBV20-1,TRBJ1-2,many,CSAPRGPGYGYTF,TGCAGTGCCCCGCGGGGCCCGGGATATGGCTACACCTTC
.,TRBV3-1,TRBJ1-1,.,CASSQVWDGNTEAFF,TGTGCCAGCAGCCAAGTATGGGATGGGAACACTGAAGCTTTCTTT
.,TRBV5-1,TRBJ2-2,many,CASSLSAGTNTGELFF,TGCGCCAGCAGCTTGAGTGCAGGAACGAACACCGGGGAGCTGTTTTTT
.,TRBV20-1,TRBJ2-4,many,CSAREDGGLAKNIQYF,TGCAGTGCTAGGGAGGACGGAGGATTAGCCAAAAACATTCAGTACTTC
.,TRBV7-9,TRBJ1-2,many,CASSFDNPRGYTF,TGTGCCAGCAGCTTCGATAATCCGCGAGGCTACACCTTC
.,TRBV25-1,TRBJ2-7,few,CASSVFPGGSYEQYF,TGTGCCAGCAGTGTATTTCCGGGTGGGTCCTACGAGCAGTACTTC
TRBD1,TRBV12-5,TRBJ1-6,few,CASGLDPKTGTGNSPLHF,TGTGCTAGTGGTTTGGACCCTAAAACCGGGACAGGCAATTCACCCCTCCACTTT
.,TRBV6-2/TRBV6-3,TRBJ2-1,many,CASSFSSYNEQFF,TGTGCCAGCAGTTTTAGCTCCTACAATGAGCAGTTCTTC
TRBD1,TRBV7-2,TRBJ2-1,many,CASSSRDSPGNEQFF,TGTGCCAGCAGCTCCCGGGACAGCCCGGGGAATGAGCAGTTCTTC
TRBD1,TRBV7-2,TRBJ1-2,many,CASSLATGGGYTF,TGTGCCAGCAGCTTGGCGACAGGGGGTGGCTACACCTTC
TRBD2,TRBV5-1,TRBJ2-3,many,CASSGTSGGADTQYF,TGCGCCAGCAGCGGGACTAGCGGGGGGGCAGATACGCAGTATTTT
.,TRBV5-5,TRBJ1-5,many,CASSFLTPGEPQHF,TGTGCCAGCAGCTTTCTCACCCCTGGTGAGCCCCAGCATTTT
TRBD2,TRBV20-1,TRBJ2-3,many,CSARSLAGVTDTQYF,TGCAGTGCTAGAAGTCTAGCGGGGGTCACAGATACGCAGTATTTT
.,TRBV5-6,TRBJ2-5,many,CASSWGWRETQYF,TGTGCCAGCAGCTGGGGATGGAGAGAGACCCAGTACTTC
.,TRBV25-1,TRBJ2-2,.,CASSETSGQELAGELFF,TGTGCCAGCAGTGAGACTTCCGGCCAGGAGTTGGCCGGGGAGCTGTTTTTT
.,TRBV20-1,TRBJ1-1,.,CSAMTGPGNTEAFF,TGCAGTGCTATGACCGGGCCGGGGAACACTGAAGCTTTCTTT
.,TRBV5-1,TRBJ2-7,many,CASSLAGSPTHEQYF,TGCGCCAGCAGCTTGGCCGGCTCCCCAACCCACGAGCAGTACTTC
.,TRBV20-1,TRBJ2-1,many,CSAPLNPYNEQFF,TGCAGTGCCCCACTCAACCCCTACAATGAGCAGTTCTTC
.,TRBV6-2/TRBV6-3,TRBJ1-2,many,CASSYPREGRINYGYTF,TGTGCCAGCAGTTACCCGCGGGAGGGACGGATCAACTATGGCTACACCTTC
.,TRBV7-9,TRBJ2-7,many,CASSFGVALSEQYF,TGTGCCAGCAGCTTTGGGGTTGCGTTGAGCGAGCAGTACTTC
.,TRBV2,TRBJ1-5,many,CASSEALTRGGSNQPQHF,TGTGCCAGCAGTGAAGCGCTCACGAGGGGTGGGAGCAATCAGCCCCAGCATTTT
TRBD1,TRBV7-8,TRBJ2-3,many,CASGRTGLSDTQYF,TGTGCCAGTGGAAGGACAGGGCTCAGCGATACGCAGTATTTT
.,TRBV12-3/TRBV12-4,TRBJ1-2,medium-sized,CASSPEGIHGYTF,TGTGCCAGCAGCCCAGAGGGGATCCATGGCTACACCTTC
TRBD1,TRBV4-3,TRBJ1-5,many,CASSHETGNQPQHF,TGCGCCAGCAGCCACGAGACAGGGAATCAGCCCCAGCATTTT
.,TRBV20-1,TRBJ1-3,many,CSAPRGPGNTIYF,TGCAGTGCACCGCGGGGGCCCGGAAACACCATATATTTT
.,TRBV6-5,TRBJ2-4,many,CASSYRRAAVRYF,TGTGCCAGCAGTTACCGTCGGGCCGCCGTTCGGTACTTC
TRBD1,TRBV20-1,TRBJ2-2,many,CSALDRVDTGELFF,TGCAGTGCTTTGGACAGGGTGGACACCGGGGAGCTGTTTTTT
.,TRBV5-1,TRBJ1-5,many,CASSSRDVRHSNQPQHF,TGCGCCAGCAGTTCTCGGGACGTACGACATAGCAATCAGCCCCAGCATTTT
.,TRBV30,TRBJ1-1,.,CAWSVITEAFF,TGTGCCTGGAGTGTAATCACTGAAGCTTTCTTT
TRBD2,TRBV4-3,TRBJ2-7,many,CASSQNPTSARSYEQYF,TGCGCCAGCAGCCAGAATCCAACTAGCGCTCGCTCCTACGAGCAGTACTTC
.,TRBV10-3,TRBJ1-3,.,CAISERQVAFDTIYF,TGTGCCATCAGTGAGAGACAGGTCGCTTTCGACACCATATATTTT
.,TRBV10-3,TRBJ2-3,many,CAISESRLADTQYF,TGTGCCATCAGTGAGTCCCGACTAGCAGATACGCAGTATTTT
TRBD1,TRBV7-3,TRBJ2-4,many,CASSPQGGNIQYF,TGTGCCAGCAGCCCACAGGGGGGAAACATTCAGTACTTC